This T cell receptor (beta chain) was obtained from a study of T cells in Graves' hyperthyroidism and ophthalmopathy. Subjects aged 18 to 65 presented with newly diagnosed hyperthyroidism of less than 2 months' duration. Amplification of TCR beta CDR3 regions was performed using RNA transcripts as template. HTBI primers were used for first-round RT-PCR of the TCR CDR3. TCRdb recomputed calls from the multiplex PCR reads with MiXCR, one row per CDR3 protein. The data hold roughly 570,000 distinct CDR3 sequences, with about 15% observed a single time. This CDR3 has 13 residues. Germline V gene data show CDR1 as MGHRA and CDR2 as YSYEKL. V shed 9 bases and J 5 bases; nucleotides not matched to a gene: 8.

Sequenced input: blood. The TCR comes from a woman aged 30 to 39 with Graves' hyperthyroidism. The chain has TRBV4-1 and TRBJ1-1; TRBD1 agrees at 8 bases. The CDR3 DNA sequence: TGCGCCAGTGGACAGGGCTTAGTTACTGAAGCTTTCTTT. It encodes CASGQGLVTEAFF.